These 2 T cell receptor beta chains were sequenced from one sample in a study of cytomegalovirus exposure and HLA in healthy donors. PCR involved 60 Vbeta and 13 Jbeta primers. Method: immunoSEQ multiplex PCR; TCRdb's copy keeps in-frame clones and lacks some. The sample holds under 80,000 clones, about 77% seen once. Sequencing input: PBMCs. The source of these receptors is a woman between 25 and 40 years old in good health and CMV-seronegative.

The table lists this clone with a few counts. This rearrangement joins TRBV9 to TRBJ2-1; a possible D gene is TRBD2 (5 bases). There are 15 residues in the CDR3. The germline gives CDR1 SGDLS, CDR2 YYNGEE. V was clipped by 0 bases and J by 4 bases, with 11 bases between them. In nucleotides, the CDR3 is TGTGCCAGCAGCGTAGACGGGGTGGGATACAATGAGCAGTTCTTC. It yields the protein CASSVDGVGYNEQFF.

The gene calls are TRBV29-1 and TRBJ1-2; TRBD1 matches at 7 bases. The V gene end was trimmed by 1 base and the J gene end by 8 bases; junction bases not matched to a gene: 7. CDR1 is SQVTM, CDR2 ANQGSEA, per germline. The CDR3 contains 13 residues. CDR3 amino acids: CSVEGEGARGYTF. The CDR3 coding sequence is TGCAGCGTTGAAGGCGAGGGGGCGCGAGGCTACACCTTC.